The sample holds one count of the clone carrying this TCR beta chain. This specimen comes from a study of blood T cell repertoires in COVID-19. The CDR3 is 15 amino acids. V lost 0 bases and J lost 4, with 11 bases in between. Germline CDR1 reads SGHRS; CDR2 reads YFSETQ. TCRdb keeps only in-frame clones here, not all; method: immunoSEQ multiplex PCR. Among over 200,000 clones listed, almost 90% were seen once. Sequencing used peripheral blood. The rearrangement links TRBV5-1 to TRBJ2-1, with D possibly being TRBD1 (5 bases). This sequence was found in a woman aged 55-70 years with acute or convalescent COVID-19. CDR3 in amino acids: CASSLEGARYNEQFF. CDR3 DNA sequence: TGCGCCAGCAGCTTGGAAGGGGCGCGGTACAATGAGCAGTTCTTC. Based on the CDR3 plus reference TRBV5-1 and TRBJ2-1, the full variable domain is KAGVTQTPRYLIKTRGQQVTLSCSPISGHRSVSWYQQTPGQGLQFLFEYFSETQRNKGNFPGRFSGRQFSNSRSEMNVSTLELGDSALYLCASSLEGARYNEQFFGPGTRLTVL.